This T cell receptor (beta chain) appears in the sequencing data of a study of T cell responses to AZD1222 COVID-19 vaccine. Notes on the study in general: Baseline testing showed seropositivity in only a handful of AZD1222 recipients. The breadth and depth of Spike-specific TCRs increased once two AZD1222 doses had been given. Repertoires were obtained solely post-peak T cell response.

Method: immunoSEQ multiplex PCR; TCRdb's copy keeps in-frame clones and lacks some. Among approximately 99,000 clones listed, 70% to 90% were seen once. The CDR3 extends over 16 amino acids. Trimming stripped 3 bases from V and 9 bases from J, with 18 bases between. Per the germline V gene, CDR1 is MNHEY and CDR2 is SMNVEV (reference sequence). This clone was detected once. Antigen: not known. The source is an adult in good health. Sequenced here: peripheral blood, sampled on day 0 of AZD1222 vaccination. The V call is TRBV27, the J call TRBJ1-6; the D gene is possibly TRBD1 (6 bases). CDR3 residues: CASSLRAGDAFSPLHF. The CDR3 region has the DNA TGTGCCAGCAGTTTGAGGGCAGGGGACGCTTTTTCACCCCTCCACTTT.